This is a list of T cell receptor beta chains from one sample in a study of cytomegalovirus exposure and HLA in healthy donors. The method was immunoSEQ multiplex PCR; TCRdb's version includes in-frame clones alone and lacks a portion of them. This table has 140,000 to 150,000 clones, over 70% appearing once. The material sequenced was PBMCs. These receptors came from a woman aged 40 to 50 in good health and CMV-seropositive. Each CDR3 is given with its conserved first and last residue. The D gene is left open where the match is weak. Size is stated for part of the rows, as once, few or many counts, or as a class when the clone is expanded.

D gene	J gene	clone size	V gene	CDR3 DNA	CDR3 protein
TRBD1	TRBJ1-2	few	TRBV6-5	TGTGCCACCAAGGTTCCAGGGGGCGCGAAAGGCTACACCTTC	CATKVPGGAKGYTF
TRBD2	TRBJ2-1	-	TRBV10-2	TGCGCCAGCAGTGTCGAACTGGGGGGGATTAGGGATGAGCAGTTCTTC	CASSVELGGIRDEQFF
TRBD2	TRBJ2-3	once	TRBV28	TGTGCCAGCAGCGGATATGGGACTAGCGGACCCCAAGCAGATACGCAGTATTTT	CASSGYGTSGPQADTQYF
-	TRBJ2-3	-	TRBV6-5	TGTGCCAGCCGACAGGTCTCCACAGATACGCAGTATTTT	CASRQVSTDTQYF
-	TRBJ1-2	-	TRBV7-9	TGTGCCAGCAGCTTAGGGGGCCCCTATGGCTACACCTTC	CASSLGGPYGYTF
-	TRBJ1-1	-	TRBV10-3	TGTGCCTCGAAAGTGGGGCTGGGGAACACTGAAGCTTTCTTT	CASKVGLGNTEAFF
TRBD1	TRBJ2-5	few	TRBV5-4	TGTGCCAGCAGCTCGACAGGGGGCCGGGAGACCCAGTACTTC	CASSSTGGRETQYF
-	TRBJ2-3	-	TRBV19	TGTGCCAGTAAGGGGCCAGGCTACTCAGATACGCAGTATTTT	CASKGPGYSDTQYF
TRBD1	TRBJ1-6	few	TRBV30	TGTGCCTGGAGTGTACAGGGGAATTCACCCCTCCACTTT	CAWSVQGNSPLHF
TRBD1	TRBJ1-1	-	TRBV18	TGTGCCAGCTCAAGACAGGGGGCTGAGAACACTGAAGCTTTCTTT	CASSRQGAENTEAFF
-	TRBJ1-2	-	TRBV6-1	TGTGCCAGCAGTGTTTTGGGACCGACAGGCACCCGCGGGTACGGCTACACCTTC	CASSVLGPTGTRGYGYTF
-	TRBJ1-6	few	TRBV4-2	TGTGCCAGCAGCCAAGACTATTCACCCCTCCACTTT	CASSQDYSPLHF
-	TRBJ2-1	-	TRBV5-5	TGTGCCAGCAGCCCCCAGGGTAGCTCCTACAATGAGCAGTTCTTC	CASSPQGSSYNEQFF
TRBD2	TRBJ2-1	-	TRBV13	TGTGCCAGCAGCTTATCGGCTAGCGGGGGTCTCTACAATGAGCAGTTCTTC	CASSLSASGGLYNEQFF
-	TRBJ1-2	-	TRBV7-3	TGTGCCAGCAGCCCCGGACAGCTTCGTGGCTACACCTTC	CASSPGQLRGYTF
-	TRBJ1-6	-	TRBV2	TGTGCCAGCATGCCGACAGCCGGCAATTCACCCCTCCACTTT	CASMPTAGNSPLHF
-	TRBJ1-1	-	TRBV27	TGTGCCAGCAGGGGGGGGGTAAACACTGAAGCTTTCTTT	CASRGGVNTEAFF